What follows are 6 T cell receptor beta chains derived from one specimen sequenced in a study of T cells in Graves' hyperthyroidism and ophthalmopathy. RNA transcripts yielded amplified TCR beta CDR3 regions. A first-round RT-PCR of the TCR CDR3 used the HTBI primer set. MiXCR, applied by TCRdb to the multiplex PCR reads, yields one record per CDR3 protein. The repertoire holds about 760,000 distinct CDR3 sequences, roughly a third seen once, with around 29% in the top ten. The sequencing input was blood. These receptor sequences come from a woman aged 40 to 50 with Graves' hyperthyroidism.

V is TRBV29-1 and J is TRBJ1-2; D gene ambiguous. Between the trimmed V and J ends, which lost 8 bases and 4 bases, there was a span of 14 bases. Looked up from germline, CDR1 is SQVTM and CDR2 is ANQGSEA. The CDR3 extends over 12 amino acids. The CDR3 sequence: CSLGRIAYGYTF. CDR3 bases: TGCAGCTTAGGAAGGATCGCCTATGGCTACACCTTC.

This clonotype has more than one count but fewer than ten. The chain uses TRBV6-1 and TRBJ2-2; the D is unclear. This CDR3 has 14 residues. The germline gives CDR1 MNHNS, CDR2 SASEGT. Trimming left V 7 bases short and J 0 bases short, with 9 bases between. The CDR3 coding sequence is TGTGCCAGCAAGGGCCAGCCGAACACCGGGGAGCTGTTTTTT. This gives the protein CASKGQPNTGELFF.

The rearrangement joins TRBV15 to TRBJ1-2; D remains unclear. CDR1 and CDR2 (germline): LNHNV, YYDKDF (reference sequence). The CDR3 extends over 13 amino acids. V lost 5 bases and J lost 4, with 11 bases in between. Here the CDR3 DNA reads TGTGCCACCAGCCCGCGATCCGGCTATGGCTACACCTTC. Protein: CATSPRSGYGYTF.

V and J are TRBV6-1 and TRBJ1-1; D may be TRBD1 (5 bases). The CDR3 contains 16 residues. CDR1 MNHNS and CDR2 SASEGT come from the germline V gene. Trimming took off 8 bases at V and 2 bases at J, with 21 bases between the two ends. The chain's CDR3 is CASLTTPGRRNTEAFF. The DNA for the CDR3 is TGTGCCAGCTTAACAACCCCGGGACGCAGAAACACTGAAGCTTTCTTT.

Ten or more counts support this clonotype. V and J are TRBV5-1 and TRBJ1-6, with 9 positions matching TRBD1. Trimming took 5 bases from V and 8 from J; bases not matched to a gene: 11. Germline loops: CDR1 SGHRS, CDR2 YFSETQ. The CDR3 consists of 16 residues. In DNA, the CDR3 is TGCGCCAGCAGGGCCTCGGGACAGGGTCGGCATTCACCCCTCCACTTT. Translated, it gives CASRASGQGRHSPLHF.

This clonotype came up a few times. V is TRBV6-1 and J is TRBJ1-2; D is unclear. V shed 1 base and J shed 3 bases, with 12 bases lying between them. This CDR3 spans 15 amino acids. Germline CDR1 is MNHNS and CDR2 is SASEGT. CDR3 sequence (DNA): TGTGCCAGCAGTGAAGAGGCCGCATCGGACTATGGCTACACCTTC. Protein: CASSEEAASDYGYTF.